Listed below are T cell receptor beta chains from one sample, sequenced in a study of blood T cell repertoires in COVID-19. The table came from immunoSEQ multiplex PCR; TCRdb's copy has only in-frame clones and leaves some out. The table shows around 100,000 clones, with about 90% occurring only once. The material sequenced was peripheral blood. All receptors come from a man younger than 35 with acute or convalescent COVID-19. Both conserved end residues are part of each CDR3. D genes are given only for firm matches. Rows may omit the clone size; those that give it use once, few, many or a size class.

J,D,V,size,CDR3,DNA
TRBJ2-7,NA,TRBV24-1,NA,CATSDLSGHNYEQYF,TGTGCCACCAGTGATTTGTCGGGACACAATTACGAGCAGTACTTC
TRBJ1-1,NA,TRBV27,NA,CASGRTVNTEAFF,TGTGCCAGCGGTAGGACAGTGAACACTGAAGCTTTCTTT
TRBJ2-2,TRBD1,TRBV27,NA,CASRTGTGGPTGELFF,TGTGCCAGCAGGACCGGGACAGGGGGCCCCACCGGGGAGCTGTTTTTT
TRBJ2-5,NA,TRBV11-3,NA,CASSTRDTQETQYF,TGTGCCAGCAGCACCCGGGACACCCAAGAGACCCAGTACTTC
TRBJ1-1,NA,TRBV10-3,NA,CAITETLQVRSGTEAFF,TGTGCCATCACCGAGACCTTACAGGTGCGGTCAGGCACTGAAGCTTTCTTT
TRBJ1-1,NA,TRBV6-5,NA,CASSRRGKDTEAFF,TGTGCCAGCAGTCGCAGGGGAAAGGACACTGAAGCTTTCTTT
TRBJ2-3,NA,TRBV2,NA,CASSLTDTQYF,TGTGCCAGCAGCCTCACAGATACGCAGTATTTT
TRBJ1-1,NA,TRBV19,NA,CASSPPPGLLRDDNTEAFF,TGTGCCAGTAGTCCTCCTCCGGGACTCCTACGCGATGACAACACTGAAGCTTTCTTT
TRBJ2-7,NA,TRBV5-1,NA,CASRLRQGSSHEQYF,TGCGCCAGCAGATTGCGGCAGGGCTCCTCACACGAGCAGTACTTC
TRBJ1-2,TRBD1,TRBV30,once,CAWSNPGTGYYGYTF,TGTGCCTGGAGCAACCCCGGGACAGGGTATTATGGCTACACCTTC
TRBJ1-6,NA,TRBV30,NA,CAWKVPGYNSPLHF,TGTGCCTGGAAAGTTCCAGGTTATAATTCACCCCTCCACTTT
TRBJ2-7,NA,TRBV29-1,NA,CSAVLGAQYF,TGCAGCGCCGTGCTTGGGGCGCAGTACTTC
TRBJ1-1,TRBD1,TRBV5-1,NA,CASSLPRQGVGQNTEAFF,TGCGCCAGCAGCTTGCCCCGACAGGGGGTCGGTCAGAACACTGAAGCTTTCTTT